This TCR beta chain was documented in a study of T cells in Graves' hyperthyroidism and ophthalmopathy (dated by TCRdb to the late 2010s). Looking at the study overall: Peripheral blood samples were taken at initial diagnosis, before any treatment was given. To identify TCR V-J signatures that set the groups apart, the researchers used a discovery cohort of 90 to 100 patients, made up of 43 with Graves' ophthalmopathy and some 55 with stable Graves' hyperthyroidism. Whether ophthalmopathy could be predicted prospectively was tested in an independent validation cohort made up of about 18 hyperthyroidism patients plus 17 patients who later progressed to ophthalmopathy. The approximately 100 discovery patients were randomly split 7:3 into training and test sets. In six Graves' hyperthyroidism patients, the study also compared T-cell repertoires from thyroid tissue with T-cell repertoires from blood. Once sampling was done, hyperthyroidism patients were given methimazole at a starting dose of 30 mg daily, whereas ophthalmopathy patients were given high-dose intravenous methylprednisolone. The paper describes TCR Vbeta CDR3 sequencing of 130 to 150 peripheral blood samples, made up of about 41 ophthalmopathy patients, some 76 hyperthyroidism patients and about 17 progressor patients. Results the study describes overall, beyond this receptor: Most expanded thyroid clonotypes (frequency above 0.001) were also detected in blood, suggesting blood repertoires may reflect thyroid immune responses. During validation, the model predicted progression to ophthalmopathy a median of roughly six months ahead of onset, with almost 71% sensitivity and under 85% specificity. No statistical method was used to set the sample size in advance, and investigators knew the group allocation. A 13 V-J signature model separated ophthalmopathy from stable hyperthyroidism, with around 88% sensitivity and roughly 81% specificity in cross-validation and 80%/75% in testing.

Amplification of TCR beta CDR3 regions was carried out from RNA transcripts. The first round of RT-PCR for the TCR CDR3 was performed with the HTBI primer set and the Qiagen OneStep RT-PCR kit. Libraries were constructed in a second round of multiplex PCR, after which size selection and purification were performed. Sequencing of the libraries was done on an Illumina HiSeq2000 using paired-end 100 bp reads. In the paper's pipeline: SOAPnuke was used to process the raw data, with reads discarded if the reads contained adapters or uncalled bases, had a mean Phred below 15, or lacked an exact constant-primer or identifier match. High-quality paired reads were merged with COPE v1.2.5, and unique nucleotide sequences were defined as clonotypes. MiTCR v1.1 was used to align the clonotypes against IMGT TRBV, TRBD and TRBJ reference segments. The analysis was restricted to V-J combinations with a frequency above 0.0001, which together covered 99.2% of the repertoires. The TCS score was defined as the ratio of F50 (clonal expansion) to E x V (chaos), calculated using BLOSUM62-based TCRdist between CDR3 peptides within each V-J. Welch's t-statistics and random forest reduced around 550 V-J features to 13, which were used in a naive Bayes classifier (R e1071). TCRdb reran the public reads through fastp at Q25 and MiXCR, keeping productive beta chains. A single entry per CDR3 protein holds the most common genes and DNA from its merged rows. V and J calls and clone size were set by TCRdb, not the authors. Counted in this sample were fewer than 400,000 distinct CDR3 sequences; roughly 17% of them appeared once. Approximately 35% of the sample is held by the ten biggest clonotypes.

This clonotype was observed at least ten times. This clone's antigen is unknown. No quality values exist for individual bases; no much larger clone is one base distant. Stable Graves' hyperthyroidism was defined as no progression to ophthalmopathy during 18 months of follow-up. The hyperthyroidism patients were between 18 and 65 years old and newly diagnosed, with a disease duration of less than 2 months. Patients with uncontrolled infections, other autoimmune diseases, pregnancy or lactation were excluded. Diagnoses were based on clinical symptoms, serum thyroxine and TRAb, thyroid ultrasound and orbital computed tomography. PBMCs were separated from roughly 10 ml of fresh peripheral blood using Ficoll-Paque density gradient centrifugation. Total RNA was extracted using Trizol reagent, and RNA quality was assessed on an Agilent 2100 Bioanalyzer. V is trimmed back by 6 bases and J by 4 bases, and the junction contains 7 bases that no gene match accounts for. CDR1 and CDR2 are drawn from the germline V gene: MDHEN, SYDVKM. CDR3 length: 14 amino acids, cysteine to phenylalanine. The DNA shown is the 42-base CDR3, in frame from base 1.

The V and J segments used are TRBV28 and TRBJ2-3; 7 middle bases align to TRBD1. The sample taken for sequencing was blood. This clonotype was sampled from a man aged 25-45 years with Graves' hyperthyroidism. DNA sequence: TGTGCCAGCAGATCGCAGGGGGACGCAGATACGCAGTATTTT. This yields the protein CASRSQGDADTQYF.